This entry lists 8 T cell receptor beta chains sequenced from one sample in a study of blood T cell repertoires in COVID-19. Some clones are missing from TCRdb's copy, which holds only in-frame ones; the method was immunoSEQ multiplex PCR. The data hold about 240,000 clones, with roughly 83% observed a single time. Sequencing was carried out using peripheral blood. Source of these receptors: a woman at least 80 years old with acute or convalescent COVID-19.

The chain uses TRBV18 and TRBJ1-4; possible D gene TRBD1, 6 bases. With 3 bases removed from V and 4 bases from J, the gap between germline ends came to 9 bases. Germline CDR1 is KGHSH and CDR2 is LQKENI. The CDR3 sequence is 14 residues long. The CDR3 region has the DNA TGTGCCAGCTCACCGGGACACAGTAATGAAAAACTGTTTTTT. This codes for CASSPGHSNEKLFF.

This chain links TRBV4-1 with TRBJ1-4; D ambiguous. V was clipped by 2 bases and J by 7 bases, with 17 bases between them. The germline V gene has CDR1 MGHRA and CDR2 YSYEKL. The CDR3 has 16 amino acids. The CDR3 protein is CASSQSTGRRGEKLFF. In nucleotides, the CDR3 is TGCGCCAGCAGCCAAAGCACCGGGAGACGGGGTGAAAAACTGTTTTTT.

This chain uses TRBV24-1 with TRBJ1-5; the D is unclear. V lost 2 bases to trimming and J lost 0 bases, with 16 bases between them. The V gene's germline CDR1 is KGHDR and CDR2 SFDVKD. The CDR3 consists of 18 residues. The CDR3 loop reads CATSDSETPALSNQPQHF. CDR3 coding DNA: TGTGCCACCAGTGATTCCGAGACTCCTGCCCTTAGCAATCAGCCCCAGCATTTT.

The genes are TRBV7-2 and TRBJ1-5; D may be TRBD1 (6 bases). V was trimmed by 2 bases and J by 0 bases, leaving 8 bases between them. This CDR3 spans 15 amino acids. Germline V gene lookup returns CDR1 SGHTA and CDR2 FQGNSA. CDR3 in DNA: TGTGCCAGCAGCTTACGACAGGCTAGCAATCAGCCCCAGCATTTT. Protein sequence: CASSLRQASNQPQHF.

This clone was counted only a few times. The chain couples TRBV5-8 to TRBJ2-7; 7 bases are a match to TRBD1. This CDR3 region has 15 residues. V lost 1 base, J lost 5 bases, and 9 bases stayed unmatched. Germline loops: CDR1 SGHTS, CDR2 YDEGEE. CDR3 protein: CASSLWAGGVDEQYF. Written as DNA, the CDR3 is TGTGCCAGCAGCTTGTGGGCAGGGGGTGTCGACGAGCAGTACTTC.

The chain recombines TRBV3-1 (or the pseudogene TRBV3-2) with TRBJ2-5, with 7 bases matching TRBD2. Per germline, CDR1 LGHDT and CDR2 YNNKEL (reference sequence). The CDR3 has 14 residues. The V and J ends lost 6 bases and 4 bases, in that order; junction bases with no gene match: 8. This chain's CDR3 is CASSRGGSPETQYF. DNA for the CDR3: TGTGCCAGCAGTCGCGGGGGAAGCCCAGAGACCCAGTACTTC.

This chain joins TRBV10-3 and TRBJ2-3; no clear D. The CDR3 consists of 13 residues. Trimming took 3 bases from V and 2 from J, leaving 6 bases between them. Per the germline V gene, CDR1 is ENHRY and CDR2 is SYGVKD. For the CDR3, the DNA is TGTGCCATCAGTGACATCCCCACAGATACGCAGTATTTT. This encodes CAISDIPTDTQYF.

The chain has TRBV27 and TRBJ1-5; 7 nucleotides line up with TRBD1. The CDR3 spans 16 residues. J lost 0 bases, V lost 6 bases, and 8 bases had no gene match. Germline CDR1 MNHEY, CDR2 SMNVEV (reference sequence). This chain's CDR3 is CASRSSGTVSNQPQHF. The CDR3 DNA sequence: TGTGCCAGCAGGTCTTCCGGGACAGTTAGCAATCAGCCCCAGCATTTT.